Listed below are T cell receptor beta chains from one sample, sequenced in a study of PD-1 blockade in classical Hodgkin lymphoma. Sequencing was performed with immunoSEQ multiplex PCR; in TCRdb, only in-frame clones are kept and a portion is missing. Of 20,000 to 25,000 clones in the sample, more than 85% are singletons; the top ten hold 0.41%. Sequencing was done on a sample of CD4+ T cells from blood. All receptors derive from a human donor with classical Hodgkin lymphoma. CDR3s include the opening cysteine and the closing phenylalanine or tryptophan. The D gene is left open where the match is weak. Clone size is given for some rows only: seen once, a few or many times, or a class if the clone is expanded.

D | J | size | V | DNA | CDR3
TRBD1 | TRBJ1-2 | once | TRBV29-1 | TGCAGCGTTGAGAAGTTTGTAGGAGGACAGGGGGAGTCTGGCTACACCTTC | CSVEKFVGGQGESGYTF
TRBD1 | TRBJ1-4 | few | TRBV28 | TGTGCCAGCACGGGACAGGGAGCCGAAAAACTGTTTTTT | CASTGQGAEKLFF
- | TRBJ1-5 | few | TRBV10-1 | TGCGCCAGCAGTGGGCCGCGTATTAATCAGCCCCAGCATTTT | CASSGPRINQPQHF
- | TRBJ1-2 | - | TRBV5-4 | TGTGCCAGCAGCCAACAGTCAGTCTATGGCTACACCTTC | CASSQQSVYGYTF
TRBD1 | TRBJ2-7 | once | TRBV2 | TGTGCCAGCAGCGGACAGGCTAATGCGGAGCAGTACTTC | CASSGQANAEQYF
- | TRBJ1-5 | - | TRBV6-7 | TGTGCCAGCAGTTACTCGAACGAGGGGCGGTCGGCTCAGCCCCAGCATTTT | CASSYSNEGRSAQPQHF
- | TRBJ1-1 | - | TRBV7-9 | TGTGCCAGCAGCTTTGGTACGGGCGGTGAAGCTTTCTTT | CASSFGTGGEAFF
TRBD1 | TRBJ1-1 | - | TRBV19 | TGTGCCAGTAGTAACGACAGGGGGGTTAAGAACACTGAAGCTTTCTTT | CASSNDRGVKNTEAFF
- | TRBJ1-2 | - | TRBV18 | TGTGCCAGCTCGCCGCCCGATTCCGGGGTCTATGGCTACACCTTC | CASSPPDSGVYGYTF
- | TRBJ2-1 | - | TRBV5-1 | TGCGCCAGCAGCTTGGGTAGTCCTTTCGATGAGCAGTTCTTC | CASSLGSPFDEQFF
- | TRBJ1-5 | - | TRBV5-6 | TGTGCCAGCAGCTTGGCCACGCAGCCCCAGCATTTT | CASSLATQPQHF
- | TRBJ2-3 | - | TRBV6-7 | TGTGCCAGCAGTTACCTACACAGGGAAGATACGCAGTATTTT | CASSYLHREDTQYF
- | TRBJ1-2 | - | TRBV27 | TGTGCCAGCAGACCACAGGGAGTCTATGGCTACACCTTC | CASRPQGVYGYTF
- | TRBJ2-5 | - | TRBV5-4 | TGTGCCAGCAGCTTCAGAGAGACCCAGTACTTC | CASSFRETQYF
TRBD1 | TRBJ2-7 | - | TRBV18 | TGTGCCAGCTCACCGAAGGGGACAGGCCCCTACGAGCAGTACTTC | CASSPKGTGPYEQYF
TRBD2 | TRBJ2-2 | - | TRBV5-4 | TGTGCCAGCAGCTCCGGGACTAGATGGCCCGGGGAGCTGTTTTTT | CASSSGTRWPGELFF
- | TRBJ2-2 | - | TRBV4-1 | TGCGCCAGCAGGCTCGGGACGGTGAACACCGGGGAGCTGTTTTTT | CASRLGTVNTGELFF
- | TRBJ1-5 | - | TRBV11-2 | TGTGCCAGCAGCTTGGGTACAGGACATAGCAATCAGCCCCAGCATTTT | CASSLGTGHSNQPQHF
TRBD2 | TRBJ2-7 | - | TRBV27 | TGTGCCAGCAGTCCAGGACTAGCGGGATGGTACGAGCAGTACTTC | CASSPGLAGWYEQYF
- | TRBJ2-3 | once | TRBV5-1 | TGCGCCAGCAGCTTAGGGAGCACAGATACGCAGTATTTT | CASSLGSTDTQYF
TRBD2 | TRBJ2-3 | once | TRBV7-2 | TGTGCCAGCAGCTTAGTGGAGCGGGGGGGGTGGCATTTT | CASSLVERGGWHF
- | TRBJ2-3 | once | TRBV2 | TGTGCCAGCAGATCCGGGACTTCCGACACAGATACGCAGTATTTT | CASRSGTSDTDTQYF
TRBD1 | TRBJ2-1 | - | TRBV2 | TGTGCCAGCAGACGGGACAGGAGCTCCTACAATGAGCAGTTCTTC | CASRRDRSSYNEQFF
TRBD2 | TRBJ2-1 | - | TRBV7-2 | TGTGCCAGCAGCCGAACCCCAACTAGCGGGAGGGCCCATGAGCAGTTCTTC | CASSRTPTSGRAHEQFF
TRBD1 | TRBJ1-1 | - | TRBV6-1 | TGTGCCAGCACCCTACAGGGGAGGAGTGAAGCTTTCTTT | CASTLQGRSEAFF
- | TRBJ1-6 | - | TRBV18 | TGTGCCAGCTCGCGTTTCGACGGGACCGATTCACCCCTCCACTTT | CASSRFDGTDSPLHF
- | TRBJ1-4 | - | TRBV5-1 | TGCGCCAGCAGCCCATCCCCGGGACGGGGTGAAAAACTGTTTTTT | CASSPSPGRGEKLFF